A single T cell receptor beta chain is shown here with its context. Only in-frame clones appear in the TCRdb table, and some are missing; sequencing was by immunoSEQ multiplex PCR. The top ten clones hold roughly 6% of a sample with under 85,000 clones, approximately 80% of them seen once. The sample originates from a study of PD-1 blockade in mismatch repair-deficient tumors. Overall study: Patients had approximately 13 mismatch repair-deficient cancer types, all previously treated and progressing.

Specimen: peripheral blood, collected 2 weeks after starting pembrolizumab. This clonotype was obtained from an adult with mismatch repair-deficient cancer.

In DNA, the CDR3 is TGTGCCAGAAGACAGGGCTCTGGCTACACCTTC. It is translated as CARRQGSGYTF. V is TRBV6-4 and J is TRBJ1-2; 7 nucleotides match TRBD1. CDR1 and CDR2 from the germline V gene are MRHNA and SNTAGT. The CDR3 totals 11 residues. V was pared by 9 bases and J by 7 bases, with 5 bases of the junction left unmatched.